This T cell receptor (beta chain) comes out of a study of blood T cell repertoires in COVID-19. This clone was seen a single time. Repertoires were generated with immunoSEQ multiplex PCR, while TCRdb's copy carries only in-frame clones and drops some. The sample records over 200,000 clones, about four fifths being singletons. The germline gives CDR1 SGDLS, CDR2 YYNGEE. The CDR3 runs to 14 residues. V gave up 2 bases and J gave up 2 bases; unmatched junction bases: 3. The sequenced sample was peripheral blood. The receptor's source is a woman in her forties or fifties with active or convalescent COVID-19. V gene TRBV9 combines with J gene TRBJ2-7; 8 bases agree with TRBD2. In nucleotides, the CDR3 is TGTGCCAGCAGCGTCACTAGCGGCACCTACGAGCAGTACTTC. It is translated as CASSVTSGTYEQYF. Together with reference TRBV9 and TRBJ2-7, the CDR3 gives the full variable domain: DSGVTQTPKHLITATGQRVTLRCSPRSGDLSVYWYQQSLDQGLQFLIQYYNGEERAKGNILERFSAQQFPDLHSELNLSSLELGDSALYFCASSVTSGTYEQYFGPGTRLTVT.